This entry features one TCR beta chain sequence. What it binds is unknown. The CDR3 consists of 19 residues. CDR1 and CDR2 from the germline V gene are MGHRA and YSYEKL. The J segment lost 2 bases and the V segment lost 0 bases, leaving 4 bases of the junction unmatched. The data originate from a study of cytomegalovirus exposure and HLA in healthy donors. General observations from the study: Cytomegalovirus-associated status was assigned to approximately 160 TCR beta chains.

With 60 Vbeta and 13 Jbeta primers, the PCR was carried out. Profiled with immunoSEQ multiplex PCR; TCRdb holds only in-frame clones, not every one. Here the sample table reports about 160,000 clones. The sample comprised PBMCs. The chain combines TRBV4-1 with TRBJ2-1; 16 nucleotides align to TRBD2. The clonotype originates from a man younger than 45 in good health and CMV-seronegative. CDR3 in DNA: TGCGCCAGCAGCCAAGAACCGGGACTAGCGGGAGGGGCCTACAATGAGCAGTTCTTC. Amino acids: CASSQEPGLAGGAYNEQFF.